The 4 T cell receptor beta chains below all came from one sample that was sequenced in a study of spatial heterogeneity in lung cancer. TCRdb reanalysed the 5' RACE reads using MiXCR and keeps one entry per CDR3 protein. The data show some 11,000 distinct CDR3 sequences, with 8.5% to 10% seen just once and 20% to 30% held by the top ten. Time point in this sample: sample taken at primary tumor resection. The input material, whole RNA from tumor, nontumor lung or frozen PBMC, was sequenced unsorted. The sequences come from PBMCs, collected at surgery. These receptors were collected from a male donor with early-stage non-small cell lung cancer.

The V and J genes are TRBV19 and TRBJ2-1; D remains unclear. CDR1 and CDR2 (germline): LNHDA, SQIVND (reference sequence). This CDR3 is built from 13 residues. The ends were cut back, 5 bases at V and 6 bases at J, with 11 bases in the middle. The CDR3 nucleotides read TGTGCCAGTAGTTGGGCCAACGGCAATGAGCAGTTCTTC. It encodes CASSWANGNEQFF.

This clonotype has at least ten counts. The chain recombines TRBV28 with TRBJ1-3; a weak D match, TRBD1 (6 bases). CDR3 size: 15 residues. Germline V gives CDR1 MDHEN, CDR2 SYDVKM. V lost 2 bases and J lost 1, with 9 bases in between. CDR3 nucleotides: TGTGCCAGCAGTTTAGGGGGGGCTTCTGGAAACACCATATATTTT. Its protein is CASSLGGASGNTIYF.

The sample holds many counts of this clonotype. This chain's CDR3 is CASSLEGVQPQHF. The CDR3 DNA follows: TGTGCCAGCAGCTTAGAGGGGGTCCAGCCCCAGCATTTT. This chain connects TRBV7-2 to TRBJ1-5; D possibly corresponds to TRBD1 (6 bases). The CDR3 is made up of 13 amino acids. CDR1 SGHTA and CDR2 FQGNSA come from the germline V gene. The V gene lost 1 base and the J gene lost 7 bases, with 8 bases spanning the gap.

This clonotype was recorded at least ten times. The rearrangement links TRBV23-1 to TRBJ2-6; D remains unclear. TRBV23-1 is an open reading frame whose function is uncertain. The CDR3 loop spans 15 amino acids. The germline V and J ends were trimmed by 3 bases and 0 bases, with 6 bases remaining between them. The CDR3 region is CASSHRLSGANVLTF. The CDR3 region has the DNA TGCGCCAGCAGTCATCGCCTCTCTGGGGCCAACGTCCTGACTTTC.